This T cell receptor beta chain derives from a study of a mutant IDH1 vaccine in newly diagnosed glioma. Study background: The start of vaccination came 4-6 weeks after radiotherapy alone, or with temozolomide cycles.

V was pared by 2 bases and J by 0 bases, with 8 bases between. This CDR3 has 15 amino acids. The germline V gene encodes CDR1 MNHEY and CDR2 SMNVEV (reference sequence). Repertoires were generated with immunoSEQ multiplex PCR, while TCRdb's copy carries only in-frame clones and drops some. Among about 60,000 clones listed, less than 85% were seen once. Time point specified: week 11, during vaccination. Each vaccine dose was 300 ug of mutant IDH1 20-mer peptide, with topical imiquimod. Remarks on this clone: Its antigen is not identified.

The sample was PBMCs, taken from a glioma patient whose treatment included an IDH1 peptide vaccine. The receptor was derived from a man aged 30 to 39 with glioma. This sequence joins TRBV27 and TRBJ2-1; D remains unclear. CDR3 coding DNA: TGTGCCAGCAGTTTACTTCAAAGCTCCTACAATGAGCAGTTCTTC. The encoded protein is CASSLLQSSYNEQFF.